The TCR beta chain under discussion was sequenced for a study of cytomegalovirus exposure and HLA in healthy donors. Study results and limitations: Over 15,000 TCR beta sequences were associated with HLA alleles at 0.05 false discovery rate in a later analysis. A few V segments could not be told apart, such as TRBV6-2 and TRBV6-3, and were left out. Most TCRs appeared rarely, but some public TCRs recurred in many donors.

Vbeta (60) and Jbeta (13) primers were used in the PCR. Authors' processing steps: Later work found about 80 million unique TCR beta chains, with 10 million to 14 million shared. The data were produced by immunoSEQ multiplex PCR, yet TCRdb's version contains in-frame clones alone and is incomplete. That table is the source of V, J and clone size, and D and trimming were worked out from the DNA. The sample carries around 150,000 clones, 80% to 90% recorded once. The CDR3 has 15 amino acids. Germline assignment: CDR1 SGHVS and CDR2 FQNEAQ. The V gene end was trimmed by 3 bases and the J gene end by 7 bases; junction bases not matched to a gene: 10. This clone has only one observation. Its antigen remains unknown.

The chain joins TRBV7-8 to TRBJ2-7, with 9 nucleotides matching TRBD2. Sequencing input: PBMCs. This sequence was found in a woman aged 40 to 50 in good health and CMV-seropositive. CDR3 in amino acids: CASSFNSGSGREQYF. CDR3 in DNA: TGTGCCAGCAGCTTCAATAGCGGGAGTGGTAGGGAGCAGTACTTC.